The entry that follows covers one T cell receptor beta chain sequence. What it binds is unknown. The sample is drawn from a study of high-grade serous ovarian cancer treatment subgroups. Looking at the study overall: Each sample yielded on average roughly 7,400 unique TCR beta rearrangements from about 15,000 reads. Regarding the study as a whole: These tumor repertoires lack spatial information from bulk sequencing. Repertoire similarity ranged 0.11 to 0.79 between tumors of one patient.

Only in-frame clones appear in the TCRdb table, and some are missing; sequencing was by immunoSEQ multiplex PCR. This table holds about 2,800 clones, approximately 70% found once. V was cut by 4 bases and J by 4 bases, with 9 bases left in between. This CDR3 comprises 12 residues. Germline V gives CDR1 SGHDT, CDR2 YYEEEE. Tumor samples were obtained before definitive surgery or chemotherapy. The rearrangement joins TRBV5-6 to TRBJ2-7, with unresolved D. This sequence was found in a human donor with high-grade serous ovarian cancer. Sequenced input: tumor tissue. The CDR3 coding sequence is TGTGCCAGCAGCCTCAACTTATACGAGCAGTACTTC. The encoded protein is CASSLNLYEQYF.